This TCR beta chain stems from a study of CD8 T cells in ankylosing spondylitis. Quantitative molecular-barcoded 5'-RACE generated the TCR beta libraries. TCRdb called the 5' RACE reads again in MiXCR, with one record for every CDR3 protein. The sample records around 430,000 distinct CDR3 sequences, 17% being singletons. This clonotype was picked up a small number of times. No antigen is known for it. The CDR3 has 16 amino acids. Germline lookup yields CDR1 MGHRA and CDR2 YSYEKL. V lost 1 base and J lost 3, with 15 bases in between. Study-wide findings and caveats: Past studies reported some motif variants in reactive arthritis synovial fluid and blood. Within ankylosing spondylitis blood, a TCR beta motif made up of seven to nine highly homologous variants appeared to be characteristic. There was reportedly significant enrichment of clones that were disease-linked in matched ankylosing spondylitis synovial fluid.

Sample: blood, either unsorted or a sorted T cell fraction (not recorded which). This TCR derives from a male donor with ankylosing spondylitis. The chain carries TRBV4-1 and TRBJ1-2; D is uncertain. CDR3 sequence: CASSQGVRGPYYGYTF. The CDR3 nucleotides are TGCGCCAGCAGCCAAGGAGTAAGAGGCCCTTACTATGGCTACACCTTC.